This T cell receptor (beta chain) was obtained from a study of blood T cell repertoires in COVID-19. Study overall: PBMCs, B-cell-depleted T cells, or T cells were the source of the cDNA or gDNA that made up the material.

Assay: immunoSEQ multiplex PCR; the TCRdb copy retains only in-frame clones and omits some. Of fewer than 30,000 clones in the sample, about 92% were seen once. The CDR3 is 13 amino acids. Losses at the gene ends were 6 bases for V and 5 bases for J; bases not matched to a gene: 3. CDR1 is MNHEY and CDR2 is SVGAGI in the germline V gene. Source material: peripheral blood. The rearrangement uses TRBV6-5 and TRBJ2-5; TRBD1 aligns across 10 bases. This receptor was taken from a human donor in a cohort sampled during active COVID-19. The CDR3 DNA is TGTGCCAGCAGGACAGGGGGCTGGGAGACCCAGTACTTC. This encodes CASRTGGWETQYF.